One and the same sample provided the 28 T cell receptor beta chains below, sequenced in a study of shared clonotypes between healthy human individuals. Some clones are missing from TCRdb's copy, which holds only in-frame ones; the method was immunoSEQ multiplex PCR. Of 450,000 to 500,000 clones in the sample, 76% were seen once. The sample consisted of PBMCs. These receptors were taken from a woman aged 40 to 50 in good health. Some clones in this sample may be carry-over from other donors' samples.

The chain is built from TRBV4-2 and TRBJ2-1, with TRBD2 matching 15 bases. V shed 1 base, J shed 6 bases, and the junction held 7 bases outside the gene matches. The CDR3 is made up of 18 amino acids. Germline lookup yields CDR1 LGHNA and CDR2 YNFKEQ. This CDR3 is CASSQAGLAGGEGNEQFF. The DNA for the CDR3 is TGTGCCAGCAGCCAAGCCGGACTAGCGGGAGGGGAAGGCAATGAGCAGTTCTTC.

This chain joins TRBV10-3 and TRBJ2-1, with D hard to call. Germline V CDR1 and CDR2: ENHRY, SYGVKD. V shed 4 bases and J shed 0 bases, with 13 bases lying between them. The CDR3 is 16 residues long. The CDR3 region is CAISVSTGSSYNEQFF. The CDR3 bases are TGTGCCATCAGTGTTTCTACCGGTAGCTCCTACAATGAGCAGTTCTTC.

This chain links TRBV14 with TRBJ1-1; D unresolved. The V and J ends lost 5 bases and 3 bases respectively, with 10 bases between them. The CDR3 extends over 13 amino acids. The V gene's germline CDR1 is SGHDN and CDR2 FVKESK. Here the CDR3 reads CASSARSYTEAFF. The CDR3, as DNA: TGTGCCAGCAGCGCACGGAGCTACACTGAAGCTTTCTTT.

CDR3: CASSPRGGRSNYGYTF. CDR3 sequence (DNA): TGTGCCAGCAGCCCCAGGGGGGGCAGATCTAACTATGGCTACACCTTC. The chain recombines TRBV7-9 with TRBJ1-2; 7 nucleotides agree with TRBD1. The CDR3 extends over 16 amino acids. V lost 5 bases, J lost 0 bases, and 9 bases stayed unmatched. Germline loops: CDR1 SEHNR, CDR2 FQNEAQ (reference sequence).

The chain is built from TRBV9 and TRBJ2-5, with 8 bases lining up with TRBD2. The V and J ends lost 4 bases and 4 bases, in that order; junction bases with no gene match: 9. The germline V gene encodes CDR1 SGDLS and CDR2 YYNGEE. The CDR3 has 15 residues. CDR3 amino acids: CASSPAEREIETQYF. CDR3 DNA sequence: TGTGCCAGCAGCCCCGCCGAGCGGGAGATAGAGACCCAGTACTTC.

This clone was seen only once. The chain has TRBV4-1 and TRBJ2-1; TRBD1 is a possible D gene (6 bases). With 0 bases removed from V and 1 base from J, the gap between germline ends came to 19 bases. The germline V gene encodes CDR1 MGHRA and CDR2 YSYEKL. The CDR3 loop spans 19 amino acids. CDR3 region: CASSQDPSERGKSYNEQFF. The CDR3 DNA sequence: TGCGCCAGCAGCCAAGATCCCTCGGAGAGGGGGAAGTCCTACAATGAGCAGTTCTTC.

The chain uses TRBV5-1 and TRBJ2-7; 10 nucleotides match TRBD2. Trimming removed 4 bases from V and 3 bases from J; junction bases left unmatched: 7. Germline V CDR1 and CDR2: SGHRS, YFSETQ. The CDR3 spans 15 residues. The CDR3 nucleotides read TGCGCCAGCAGCCCTAGCGGGAGTCACGTCTACGAGCAGTACTTC. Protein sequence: CASSPSGSHVYEQYF.

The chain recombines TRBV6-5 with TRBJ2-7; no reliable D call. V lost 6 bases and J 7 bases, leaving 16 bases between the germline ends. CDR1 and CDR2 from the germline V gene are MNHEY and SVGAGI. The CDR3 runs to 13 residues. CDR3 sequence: CASSTGSAREQYF. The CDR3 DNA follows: TGTGCCAGCAGCACCGGGTCCGCGAGGGAGCAGTACTTC.

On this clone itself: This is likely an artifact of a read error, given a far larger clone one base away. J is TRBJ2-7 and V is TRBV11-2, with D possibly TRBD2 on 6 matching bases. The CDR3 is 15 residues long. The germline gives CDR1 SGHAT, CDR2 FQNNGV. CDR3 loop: CASSLVRDFSPEQHF. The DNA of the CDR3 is TGTGCCAGCAGCTTAGTCCGGGACTTCTCCCCCGAGCAGCACTTC.

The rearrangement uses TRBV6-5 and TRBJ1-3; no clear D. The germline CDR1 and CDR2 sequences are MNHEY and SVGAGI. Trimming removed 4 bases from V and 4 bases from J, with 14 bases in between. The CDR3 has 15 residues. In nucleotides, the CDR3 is TGTGCCAGCAGTTCCTTTGGTATTCAGGGAAACACCATATATTTT. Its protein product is CASSSFGIQGNTIYF.

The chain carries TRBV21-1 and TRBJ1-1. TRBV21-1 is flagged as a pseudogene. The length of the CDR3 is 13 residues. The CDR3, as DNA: TGTGCCGAAGGGGCCGGGGGGGCCACTGAAGCTTTCTTT. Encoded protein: CAEGAGGATEAFF.

This CDR3 is CATSRESGVLDNEQFF. CDR3 DNA sequence: TGTGCCACCAGCAGAGAGTCGGGAGTTCTGGACAATGAGCAGTTCTTC. The chain links TRBV15 to TRBJ2-1; tentative D call: TRBD2 (6 bases). CDR1 LNHNV and CDR2 YYDKDF come from the germline V gene (reference sequence). CDR3 size: 16 residues. Trimming removed 0 bases from V and 5 bases from J, with 14 bases in between.

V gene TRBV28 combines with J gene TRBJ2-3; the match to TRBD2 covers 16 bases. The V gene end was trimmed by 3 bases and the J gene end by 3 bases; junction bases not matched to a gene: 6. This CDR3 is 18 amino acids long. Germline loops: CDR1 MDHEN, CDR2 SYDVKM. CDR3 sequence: CASSFTQGLAGGTDTQYF. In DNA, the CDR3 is TGTGCCAGCAGTTTTACTCAGGGACTAGCGGGAGGGACAGATACGCAGTATTTT.

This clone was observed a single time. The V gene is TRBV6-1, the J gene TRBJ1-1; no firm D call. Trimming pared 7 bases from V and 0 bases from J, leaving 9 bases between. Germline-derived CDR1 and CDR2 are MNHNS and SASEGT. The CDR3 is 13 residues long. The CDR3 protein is CASTRTVNTEAFF. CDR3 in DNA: TGTGCCAGCACCCGAACAGTGAACACTGAAGCTTTCTTT.

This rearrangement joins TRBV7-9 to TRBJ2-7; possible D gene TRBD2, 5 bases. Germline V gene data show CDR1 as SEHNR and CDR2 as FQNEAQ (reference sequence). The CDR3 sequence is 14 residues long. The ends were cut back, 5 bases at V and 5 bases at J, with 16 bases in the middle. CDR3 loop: CASSPEGSSHEQYF. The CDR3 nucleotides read TGTGCCAGCAGCCCAGAAGGGAGTTCCCACGAGCAGTACTTC.

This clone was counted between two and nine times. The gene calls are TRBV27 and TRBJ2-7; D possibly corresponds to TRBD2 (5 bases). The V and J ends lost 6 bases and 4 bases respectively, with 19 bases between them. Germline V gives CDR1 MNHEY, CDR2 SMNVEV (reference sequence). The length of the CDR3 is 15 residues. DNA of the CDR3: TGTGCCAGCAGCCCAGCAGGAGGCAGTGGTTACGAGCAGTACTTC. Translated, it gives CASSPAGGSGYEQYF.

CDR3 in amino acids: CASSQLQQALIYGYTF. CDR3 coding DNA: TGCGCCAGCAGCCAACTCCAACAGGCCTTAATATATGGCTACACCTTC. V is TRBV4-1 and J is TRBJ1-2; weak D call: TRBD1 (5 bases). The CDR3 runs 16 residues. Per germline, CDR1 MGHRA and CDR2 YSYEKL. The germline V and J ends were trimmed by 2 bases and 5 bases, with 18 bases remaining between them.

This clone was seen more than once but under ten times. The CDR3 bases are TGTGCCAGCAGTTTATTTAAACCCCCAGGAGCTTTCTTT. Its translation is CASSLFKPPGAFF. The V and J genes are TRBV28 and TRBJ1-1, with D hard to call. This CDR3 spans 13 amino acids. Trimming stripped 1 base from V and 10 bases from J, with 13 bases between. From germline, CDR1 is MDHEN and CDR2 SYDVKM.

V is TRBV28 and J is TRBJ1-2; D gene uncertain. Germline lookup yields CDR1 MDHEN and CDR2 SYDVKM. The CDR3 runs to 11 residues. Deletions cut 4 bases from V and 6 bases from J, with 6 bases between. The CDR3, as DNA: TGTGCCAGCAGTTATCAAGATGGCTACACCTTC. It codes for CASSYQDGYTF.

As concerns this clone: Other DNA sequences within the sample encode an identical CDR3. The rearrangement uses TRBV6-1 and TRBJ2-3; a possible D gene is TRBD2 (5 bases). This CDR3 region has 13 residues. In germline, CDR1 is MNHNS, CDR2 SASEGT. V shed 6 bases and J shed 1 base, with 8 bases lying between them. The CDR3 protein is CASSSGGTDTQYF. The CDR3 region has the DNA TGTGCCAGCAGCAGCGGCGGCACAGATACGCAGTATTTT.

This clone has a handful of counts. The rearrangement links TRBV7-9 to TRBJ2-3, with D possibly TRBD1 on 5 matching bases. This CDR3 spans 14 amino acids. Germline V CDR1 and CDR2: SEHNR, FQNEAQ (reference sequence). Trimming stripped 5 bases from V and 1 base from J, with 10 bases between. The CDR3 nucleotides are TGTGCCAGCAGCCGCAGGGATGGCACAGATACGCAGTATTTT. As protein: CASSRRDGTDTQYF.

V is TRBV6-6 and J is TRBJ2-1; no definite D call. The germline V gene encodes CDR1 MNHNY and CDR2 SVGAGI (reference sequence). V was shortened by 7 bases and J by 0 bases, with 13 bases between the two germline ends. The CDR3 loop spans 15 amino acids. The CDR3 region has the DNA TGTGCCAGCATAAGAGGTGGTTCCTCCTACAATGAGCAGTTCTTC. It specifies CASIRGGSSYNEQFF.

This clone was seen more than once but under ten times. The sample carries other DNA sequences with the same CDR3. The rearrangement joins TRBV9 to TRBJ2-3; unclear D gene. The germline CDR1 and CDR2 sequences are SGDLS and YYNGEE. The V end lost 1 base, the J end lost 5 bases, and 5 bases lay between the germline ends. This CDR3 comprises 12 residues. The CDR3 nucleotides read TGTGCCAGCAGCGTAATGGGAGATACGCAGTATTTT. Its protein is CASSVMGDTQYF.

As DNA, the CDR3 is TGTGCCTGGAGGGTTAGCGGGAGGTGGGATACGCAGTATTTT. This encodes CAWRVSGRWDTQYF. V is TRBV30 and J is TRBJ2-3; 10 nucleotides agree with TRBD2. Trimming at V came to 3 bases and at J to 6 bases, leaving 6 bases not matched to a gene. The CDR3 sequence is 14 residues long. Germline V gene lookup returns CDR1 GTSNPN and CDR2 SVGIG (reference sequence).

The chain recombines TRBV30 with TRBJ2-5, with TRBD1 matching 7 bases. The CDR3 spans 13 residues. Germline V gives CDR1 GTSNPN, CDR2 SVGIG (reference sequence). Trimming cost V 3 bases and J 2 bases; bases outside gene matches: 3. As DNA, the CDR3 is TGTGCCTGGAGACTGACAGGGCAAGAGACCCAGTACTTC. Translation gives CAWRLTGQETQYF.

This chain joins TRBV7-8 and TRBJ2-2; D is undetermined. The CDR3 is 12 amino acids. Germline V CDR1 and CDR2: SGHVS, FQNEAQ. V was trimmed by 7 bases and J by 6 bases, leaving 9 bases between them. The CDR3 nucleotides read TGTGCCAGCACCGTAAATGCCGGGGAGCTGTTTTTT. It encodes CASTVNAGELFF. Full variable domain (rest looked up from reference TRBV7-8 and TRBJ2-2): GAGVSQSPRYKVAKRGQDVALRCDPISGHVSLFWYQQALGQGPEFLTYFQNEAQLDKSGLPSDRFFAERPEGSVSTLKIQRTQQEDSAVYLCASTVNAGELFFGEGSRLTVL.

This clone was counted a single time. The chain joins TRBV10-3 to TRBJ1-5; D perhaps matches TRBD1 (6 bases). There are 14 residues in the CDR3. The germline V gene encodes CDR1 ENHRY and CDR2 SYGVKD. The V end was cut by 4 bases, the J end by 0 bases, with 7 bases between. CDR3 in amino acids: CAISGTASNQPQHF. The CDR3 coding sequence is TGTGCCATCAGTGGGACAGCTAGCAATCAGCCCCAGCATTTT.

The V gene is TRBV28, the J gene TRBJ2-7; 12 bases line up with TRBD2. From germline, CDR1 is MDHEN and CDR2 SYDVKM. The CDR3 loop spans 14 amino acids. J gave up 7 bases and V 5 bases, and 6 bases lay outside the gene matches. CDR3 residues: CASSRLAGAREQYF. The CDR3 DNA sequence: TGTGCCAGCAGTCGACTAGCGGGAGCTCGGGAGCAGTACTTC.